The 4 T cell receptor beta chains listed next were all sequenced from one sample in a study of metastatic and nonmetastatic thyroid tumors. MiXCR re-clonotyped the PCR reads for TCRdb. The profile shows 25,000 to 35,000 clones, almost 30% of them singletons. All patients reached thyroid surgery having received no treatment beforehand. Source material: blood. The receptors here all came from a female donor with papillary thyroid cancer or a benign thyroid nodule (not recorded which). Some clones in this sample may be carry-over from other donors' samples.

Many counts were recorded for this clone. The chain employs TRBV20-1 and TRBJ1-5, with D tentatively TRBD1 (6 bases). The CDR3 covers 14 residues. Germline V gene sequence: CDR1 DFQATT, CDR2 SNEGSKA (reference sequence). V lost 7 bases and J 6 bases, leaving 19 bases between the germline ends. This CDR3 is CSGEDSRSPQPQHF. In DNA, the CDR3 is TGCAGTGGGGAGGACAGCCGTTCCCCTCAGCCCCAGCATTTT.

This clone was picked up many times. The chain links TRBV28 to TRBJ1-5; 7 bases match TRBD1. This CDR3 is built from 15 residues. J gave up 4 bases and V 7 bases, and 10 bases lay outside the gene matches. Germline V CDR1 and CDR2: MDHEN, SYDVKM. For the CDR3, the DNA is TGTGCCAGCAAGCCGACAGGGAGGCGAAATCAGCCCCAGCATTTT. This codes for CASKPTGRRNQPQHF. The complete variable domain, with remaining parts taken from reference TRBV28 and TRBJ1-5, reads DVKVTQSSRYLVKRTGEKVFLECVQDMDHENMFWYRQDPGLGLRLIYFSYDVKMKEKGDIPEGYSVSREKKERFSLILESASTNQTSMYLCASKPTGRRNQPQHFGDGTRLSIL.

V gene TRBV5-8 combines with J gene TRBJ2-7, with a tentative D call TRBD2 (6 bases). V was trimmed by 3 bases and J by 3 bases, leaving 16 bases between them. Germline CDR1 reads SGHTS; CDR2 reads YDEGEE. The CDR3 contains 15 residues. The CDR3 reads CASSYGLPRYYEQYF. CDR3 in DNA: TGTGCCAGCAGCTACGGACTACCCCGCTACTACGAGCAGTACTTC.

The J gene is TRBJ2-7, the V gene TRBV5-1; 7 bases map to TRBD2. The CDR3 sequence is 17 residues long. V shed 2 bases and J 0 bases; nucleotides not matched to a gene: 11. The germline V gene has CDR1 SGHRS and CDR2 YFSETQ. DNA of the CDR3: TGCGCCAGCAGCTTCTCCCGAAGCGGGACCAGCTCCTACGAGCAGTACTTC. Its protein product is CASSFSRSGTSSYEQYF.